These 21 T cell receptor beta chains came from one sample sequenced in a study of CD8 T cells in Susac syndrome. The authors reverse transcribed about 0.5 to 1 ug RNA with random hexamers. TCRdb independently ran MiXCR on the immunoSEQ multiplex PCR reads; one entry per CDR3 protein. Of 400,000 to 550,000 distinct CDR3 sequences listed, approximately 85% are singletons. Sequenced sample: CD8+ T cells from PBMCs. The receptor set was obtained from a human donor with multiple sclerosis.

This clonotype was detected only once. The chain is built from TRBV30 and TRBJ2-1; TRBD2 matches 8 bases. Germline V gives CDR1 GTSNPN, CDR2 SVGIG (reference sequence). The V segment lost 1 base and the J segment 0 bases; nucleotides outside the gene matches: 17. CDR3 length: 20 amino acids. Written as DNA, the CDR3 is TGTGCCTGGAGTGCGCCCTGGGGGCGGGAGGCCCGAAGCTCCTACAATGAGCAGTTCTTC. It specifies CAWSAPWGREARSSYNEQFF.

The V and J genes are TRBV20-1 and TRBJ1-2, with a possible D match to TRBD1 (5 bases). The CDR3 is 14 residues long. V was clipped by 3 bases and J by 4 bases, with 15 bases between them. Germline-derived CDR1 and CDR2 are DFQATT and SNEGSKA (reference sequence). The CDR3 spells CSASDEEGRYGYTF. DNA of the CDR3: TGCAGTGCTAGTGATGAAGAGGGGCGCTATGGCTACACCTTC.

The rearrangement uses TRBV7-6 and TRBJ2-5; D could derive from TRBD1 or TRBD2 (5 bases each). Germline loops: CDR1 SGHVS, CDR2 FNYEAQ. Trimming removed 2 bases from V and 2 bases from J, with 12 bases in between. The CDR3 runs to 15 residues. The CDR3 nucleotides are TGTGCCAGCAGCTTAAGTCTAGGGACGCAAGAGACCCAGTACTTC. This gives the protein CASSLSLGTQETQYF.

This chain connects TRBV5-4 to TRBJ2-1; D remains unclear. V was trimmed by 2 bases and J by 8 bases, leaving 5 bases between them. The CDR3 covers 11 residues. Per the germline V gene, CDR1 is SGHNT and CDR2 is YYREEE (reference sequence). The CDR3 spells CASSFRHEQFF. CDR3 in DNA: TGTGCCAGCAGCTTCCGGCATGAGCAGTTCTTC.

This clonotype was detected only once. The gene calls are TRBV3-1 and TRBJ2-1; the D is unclear. Per the germline V gene, CDR1 is LGHDT and CDR2 is YNNKEL (reference sequence). Trimming removed 0 bases at V and 0 bases at J, with 12 bases between. The CDR3 sequence is 17 residues long. The DNA of the CDR3 is TGTGCCAGCAGCCAAGATCCCCCGAGCTTCTCCTACAATGAGCAGTTCTTC. Amino acids: CASSQDPPSFSYNEQFF.

In this sample, this clonotype turned up once. The chain carries TRBV29-1 and TRBJ2-7; no reliable D call. CDR1 and CDR2 (germline): SQVTM, ANQGSEA. With 6 bases removed from V and 5 bases from J, the gap between germline ends came to 8 bases. The CDR3 length is 10 residues. The CDR3 loop is CSVVEDEQYF. The CDR3 bases are TGCAGCGTGGTGGAAGACGAGCAGTACTTC.

V usage is TRBV5-4 and J usage is TRBJ2-7, with 8 nucleotides matching TRBD2. V lost 4 bases and J lost 6; bases outside the gene matches: 6. The V gene's germline CDR1 is SGHNT and CDR2 YYREEE (reference sequence). The CDR3 is 13 amino acids. DNA of the CDR3: TGTGCCAGCAGCCCGGGACTAGTTACCGAGCAGTACTTC. Encoded protein: CASSPGLVTEQYF.

This clonotype has just one count. The V call is TRBV5-6, the J call TRBJ2-7; D unclear. This CDR3 has 14 amino acids. The germline gives CDR1 SGHDT, CDR2 YYEEEE. Trimming took off 1 base at V and 0 bases at J, with 8 bases between the two ends. The CDR3: CASSLIGNSYEQYF. CDR3 nucleotide sequence: TGTGCCAGCAGCTTGATCGGCAACTCCTACGAGCAGTACTTC.

V gene TRBV20-1 combines with J gene TRBJ2-7; 9 bases line up with TRBD2. The germline V gene has CDR1 DFQATT and CDR2 SNEGSKA (reference sequence). This CDR3 is built from 13 residues. J gave up 2 bases and V 6 bases, and 5 bases lay outside the gene matches. For the CDR3, the DNA is TGCAGTGCCAGGACTAGCGAAACCTACGAGCAGTACTTC. It encodes CSARTSETYEQYF.

This sequence joins TRBV19 and TRBJ2-5; 11 positions agree with TRBD1. CDR1 LNHDA and CDR2 SQIVND come from the germline V gene (reference sequence). The CDR3 length is 15 residues. Losses at the gene ends were 8 bases for V and 3 bases for J; bases not matched to a gene: 8. The CDR3 nucleotides read TGTGCCAGTCGAAACTGGGACAGGGGGGAAGAGACCCAGTACTTC. This codes for CASRNWDRGEETQYF.

V usage is TRBV19 and J usage is TRBJ2-1; the D gene is possibly TRBD2 (5 bases). V was clipped by 1 base and J by 9 bases, with 19 bases between them. This CDR3 spans 16 amino acids. CDR1 and CDR2 (germline): LNHDA, SQIVND (reference sequence). CDR3 amino acids: CASSIGSSPGLSEQFF. The CDR3 DNA reads as TGTGCCAGTAGTATAGGGTCGAGTCCGGGGTTGAGTGAGCAGTTCTTC. Filled out from reference TRBV19 and TRBJ2-1, the complete variable domain reads DGGITQSPKYLFRKEGQNVTLSCEQNLNHDAMYWYRQDPGQGLRLIYYSQIVNDFQKGDIAEGYSVSREKKESFPLTVTSAQKNPTAFYLCASSIGSSPGLSEQFFGPGTRLTVL.

This clonotype was detected once. The J gene is TRBJ2-7, the V gene TRBV7-6; 9 nucleotides align to TRBD1. The germline V gene encodes CDR1 SGHVS and CDR2 FNYEAQ. This CDR3 has 16 amino acids. V lost 5 bases, J lost 5 bases, and 13 bases stayed unmatched. CDR3 DNA sequence: TGTGCCAGCAGCCCTTTTTCCGGGACAGGGATCCACGAGCAGTACTTC. This sequence encodes CASSPFSGTGIHEQYF.

DNA for the CDR3: TGCAGCGCCACCATGGGGAGCGGGAGCCCCCCCGGGGAGCTGTTTTTT. The encoded protein is CSATMGSGSPPGELFF. V is TRBV29-1 and J is TRBJ2-2; 8 nucleotides align to TRBD2. The CDR3 has 16 residues. Germline loops: CDR1 SQVTM, CDR2 ANQGSEA. The J segment lost 6 bases and the V segment lost 7 bases, leaving 16 bases of the junction unmatched.

This chain uses TRBV7-9 with TRBJ1-1, with unresolved D. There are 15 residues in the CDR3. CDR1 and CDR2 (germline): SEHNR, FQNEAQ (reference sequence). Between the trimmed V and J ends, which lost 5 bases and 4 bases, there was a span of 17 bases. The CDR3 reads CASSARFGGSTEAFF. For the CDR3, the DNA is TGTGCCAGCAGCGCCCGGTTTGGCGGGAGCACTGAAGCTTTCTTT.

Here the CDR3 DNA reads TGTGCCAGCAGCGAGGGTCATACGACAACTAATGAAAAACTGTTTTTT. Protein: CASSEGHTTTNEKLFF. The chain uses TRBV9 and TRBJ1-4; D is undetermined. The V end was cut by 3 bases, the J end by 0 bases, with 12 bases between. CDR3 size: 16 residues. Germline V gives CDR1 SGDLS, CDR2 YYNGEE.

V and J are TRBV5-1 and TRBJ2-7, with 8 bases fitting TRBD1. V trimming: 5 bases; J trimming: 2 bases; junction bases outside the gene matches: 6. The CDR3 has 14 amino acids. Germline-derived CDR1 and CDR2 are SGHRS and YFSETQ. The CDR3 bases are TGCGCCAGCAGGCAGACAGGGGAGCCCTACGAGCAGTACTTC. Encoded protein: CASRQTGEPYEQYF.

This chain connects TRBV7-6 to TRBJ1-6, with D perhaps matching TRBD1 (5 bases). The CDR3 is made up of 16 amino acids. V lost 4 bases and J 6 bases, leaving 16 bases between the germline ends. Germline V lookup: CDR1 SGHVS, CDR2 FNYEAQ. The CDR3 region has the DNA TGTGCCAGCAGCTCGGGGGTAGGAGGGATTAATTCACCCCTCCACTTT. This codes for CASSSGVGGINSPLHF.

This clonotype was detected a few times. The V gene is TRBV30, the J gene TRBJ2-1; D gene unclear. CDR3 length equals 13 residues. V lost 2 bases to trimming and J lost 7 bases, with 12 bases between them. CDR1 is GTSNPN and CDR2 is SVGIG in the germline V gene (reference sequence). CDR3 in amino acids: CAWSPPAENEQFF. CDR3 nucleotide sequence: TGTGCCTGGAGTCCACCTGCGGAGAATGAGCAGTTCTTC.

CDR3 amino acids: CASSPDSGVYNEQFF. The CDR3, as DNA: TGTGCCAGCAGCCCGGACAGCGGGGTATACAATGAGCAGTTCTTC. The V call is TRBV7-6, the J call TRBJ2-1; a possible D gene is TRBD2 (7 bases). Per the germline V gene, CDR1 is SGHVS and CDR2 is FNYEAQ. The V end lost 5 bases, the J end lost 4 bases, and 15 bases lay between the germline ends. The CDR3 runs to 15 residues.

This clonotype was detected only a few times. The chain recombines TRBV13 with TRBJ2-7; D is ambiguous. This CDR3 has 13 amino acids. Germline V gives CDR1 PRHDT, CDR2 FYEKMQ (reference sequence). V lost 6 bases to trimming and J lost 0 bases, with 9 bases between them. In nucleotides, the CDR3 is TGTGCCAGCAGTTTCCGAGACTCCTACGAGCAGTACTTC. Its translation is CASSFRDSYEQYF.

The chain employs TRBV6-5 and TRBJ1-5; D may be TRBD1 (5 bases). Trimming pared 5 bases from V and 5 bases from J, leaving 28 bases between. The CDR3 runs 19 residues. The germline V gene encodes CDR1 MNHEY and CDR2 SVGAGI. CDR3 bases: TGTGCCAGCAGTCCCTCGGGGCAGTTTAGTCCCAGTCCCCATCAGCCCCAGCATTTT. Translation gives CASSPSGQFSPSPHQPQHF.